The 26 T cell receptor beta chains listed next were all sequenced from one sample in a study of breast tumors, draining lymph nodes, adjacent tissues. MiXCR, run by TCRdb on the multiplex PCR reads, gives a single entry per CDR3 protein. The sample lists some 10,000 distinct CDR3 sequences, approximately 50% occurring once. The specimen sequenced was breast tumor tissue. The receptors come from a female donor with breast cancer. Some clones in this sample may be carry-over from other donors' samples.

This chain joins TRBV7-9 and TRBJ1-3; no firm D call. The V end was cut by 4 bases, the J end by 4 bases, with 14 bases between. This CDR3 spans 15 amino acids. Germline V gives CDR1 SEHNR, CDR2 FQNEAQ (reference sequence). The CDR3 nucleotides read TGTGCCAGCAGCTCTGGTCCCCGAAGAGGAAACACCATATATTTT. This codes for CASSSGPRRGNTIYF. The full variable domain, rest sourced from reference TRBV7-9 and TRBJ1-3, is DTGVSQNPRHKITKRGQNVTFRCDPISEHNRLYWYRQTLGQGPEFLTYFQNEAQLEKSRLLSDRFSAERPKGSFSTLEIQRTEQGDSAMYLCASSSGPRRGNTIYFGEGSWLTVV.

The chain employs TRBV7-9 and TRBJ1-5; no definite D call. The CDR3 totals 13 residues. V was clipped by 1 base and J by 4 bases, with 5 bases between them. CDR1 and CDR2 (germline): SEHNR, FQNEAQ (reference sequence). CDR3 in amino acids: CASSLGANQPQHF. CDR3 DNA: TGTGCCAGCAGCTTAGGGGCTAATCAGCCCCAGCATTTT.

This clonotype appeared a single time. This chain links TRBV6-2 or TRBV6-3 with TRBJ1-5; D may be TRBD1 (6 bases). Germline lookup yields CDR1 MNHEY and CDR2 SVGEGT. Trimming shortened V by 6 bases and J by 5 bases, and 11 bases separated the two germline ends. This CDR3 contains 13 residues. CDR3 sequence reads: CASREDSHQPQHF. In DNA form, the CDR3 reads TGTGCCAGCAGAGAGGACAGCCATCAGCCCCAGCATTTT.

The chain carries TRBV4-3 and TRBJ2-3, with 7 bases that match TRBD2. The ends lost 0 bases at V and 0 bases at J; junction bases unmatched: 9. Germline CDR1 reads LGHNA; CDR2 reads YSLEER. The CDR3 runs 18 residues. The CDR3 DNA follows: TGCGCCAGCAGCCAAGAAATAAACCTAGCGGCTAGCACAGATACGCAGTATTTT. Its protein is CASSQEINLAASTDTQYF.

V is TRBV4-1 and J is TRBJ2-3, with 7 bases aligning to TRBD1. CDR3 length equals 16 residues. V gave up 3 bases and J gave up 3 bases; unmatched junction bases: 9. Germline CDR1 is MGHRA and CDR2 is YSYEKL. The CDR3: CASSHGDSERTDTQYF. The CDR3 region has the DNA TGCGCCAGCAGCCATGGGGACAGTGAGAGGACAGATACGCAGTATTTT.

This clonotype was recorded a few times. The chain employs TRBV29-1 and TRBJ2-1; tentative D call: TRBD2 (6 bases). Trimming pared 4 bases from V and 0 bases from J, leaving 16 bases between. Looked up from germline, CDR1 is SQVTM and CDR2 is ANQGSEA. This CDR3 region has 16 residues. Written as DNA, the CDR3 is TGCAGCGTTGGGGTCGCTAGCGCGAGCTCCTACAATGAGCAGTTCTTC. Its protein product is CSVGVASASSYNEQFF.

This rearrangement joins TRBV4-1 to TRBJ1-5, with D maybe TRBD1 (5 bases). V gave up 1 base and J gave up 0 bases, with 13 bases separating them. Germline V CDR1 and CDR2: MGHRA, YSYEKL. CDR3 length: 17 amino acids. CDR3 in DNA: TGCGCCAGCAGCCAAGGCGGGGGGTTGGATAGCAATCAGCCCCAGCATTTT. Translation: CASSQGGGLDSNQPQHF.

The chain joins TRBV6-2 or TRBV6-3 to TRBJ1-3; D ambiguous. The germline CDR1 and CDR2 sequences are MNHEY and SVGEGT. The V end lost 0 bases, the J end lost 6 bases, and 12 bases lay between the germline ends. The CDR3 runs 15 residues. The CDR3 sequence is CASSYSGGDKNTIYF. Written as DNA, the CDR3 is TGTGCCAGCAGTTACTCCGGAGGAGACAAAAACACCATATATTTT.

The CDR3: CASSLGPNYEQYF. Written as DNA, the CDR3 is TGTGCCAGCAGTTTGGGCCCCAACTACGAGCAGTACTTC. This rearrangement joins TRBV28 to TRBJ2-7; D gene ambiguous. CDR3 length: 13 amino acids. The V and J ends lost 3 bases and 3 bases respectively, with 9 bases between them. CDR1 and CDR2 from the germline V gene are MDHEN and SYDVKM.

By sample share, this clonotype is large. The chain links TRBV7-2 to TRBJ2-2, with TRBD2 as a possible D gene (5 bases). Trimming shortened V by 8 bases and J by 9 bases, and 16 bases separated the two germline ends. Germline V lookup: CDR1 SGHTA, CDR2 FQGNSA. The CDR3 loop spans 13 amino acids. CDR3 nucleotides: TGTGCCAGCCGCCCTACCCCGGGGAGGGAGCTGTTTTTT. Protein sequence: CASRPTPGRELFF. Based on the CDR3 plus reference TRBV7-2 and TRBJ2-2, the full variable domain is GAGVSQSPSNKVTEKGKDVELRCDPISGHTALYWYRQSLGQGLEFLIYFQGNSAPDKSGLPSDRFSAERTGGSVSTLTIQRTQQEDSAVYLCASRPTPGRELFFGEGSRLTVL.

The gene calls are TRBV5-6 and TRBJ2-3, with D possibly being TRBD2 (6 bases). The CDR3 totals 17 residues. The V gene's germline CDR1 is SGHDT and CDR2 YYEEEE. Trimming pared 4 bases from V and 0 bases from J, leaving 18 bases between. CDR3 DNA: TGTGCCAGCAGCCCGACTAGTTTCAATACTAGCACAGATACGCAGTATTTT. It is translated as CASSPTSFNTSTDTQYF.

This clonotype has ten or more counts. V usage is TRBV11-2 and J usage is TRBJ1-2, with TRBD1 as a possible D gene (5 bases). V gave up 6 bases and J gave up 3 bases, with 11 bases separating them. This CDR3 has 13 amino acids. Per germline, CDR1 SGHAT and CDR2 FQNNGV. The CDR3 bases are TGTGCCAGCAGTACGACAGAGGACTATGGCTACACCTTC. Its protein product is CASSTTEDYGYTF. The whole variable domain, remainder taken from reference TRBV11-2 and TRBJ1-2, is EAGVAQSPRYKIIEKRQSVAFWCNPISGHATLYWYQQILGQGPKLLIQFQNNGVVDDSQLPKDRFSAERLKGVDSTLKIQPAKLEDSAVYLCASSTTEDYGYTFGSGTRLTVV.

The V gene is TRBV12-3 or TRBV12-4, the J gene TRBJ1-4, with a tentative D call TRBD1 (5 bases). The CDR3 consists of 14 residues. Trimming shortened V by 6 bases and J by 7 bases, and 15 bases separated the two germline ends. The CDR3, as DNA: TGTGCCAGCAGCCTCTCAGGGATTTCTGAAAAACTGTTTTTT. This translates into CASSLSGISEKLFF.

The CDR3 loop is CAWRQTGGERGYTF. CDR3 sequence (DNA): TGTGCCTGGAGACAAACAGGGGGCGAGAGGGGCTACACCTTC. J is TRBJ1-2 and V is TRBV30, with TRBD1 matching 9 bases. Germline CDR1 GTSNPN, CDR2 SVGIG (reference sequence). This CDR3 has 14 amino acids. V shed 3 bases and J 8 bases; nucleotides not matched to a gene: 10.

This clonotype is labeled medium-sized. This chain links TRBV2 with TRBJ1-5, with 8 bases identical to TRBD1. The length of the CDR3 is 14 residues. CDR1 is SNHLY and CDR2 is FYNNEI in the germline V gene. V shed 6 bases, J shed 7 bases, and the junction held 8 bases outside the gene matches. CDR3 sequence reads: CASSPTGGDQPQHF. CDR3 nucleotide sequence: TGTGCCAGCAGCCCCACAGGGGGAGACCAGCCCCAGCATTTT.

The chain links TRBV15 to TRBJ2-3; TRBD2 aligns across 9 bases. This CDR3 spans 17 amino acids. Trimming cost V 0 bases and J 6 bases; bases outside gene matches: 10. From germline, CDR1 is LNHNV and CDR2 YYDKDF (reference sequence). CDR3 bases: TGTGCCACCAGCAGAGATGTAGCGGGGGCCCTGGGGGATACGCAGTATTTT. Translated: CATSRDVAGALGDTQYF.

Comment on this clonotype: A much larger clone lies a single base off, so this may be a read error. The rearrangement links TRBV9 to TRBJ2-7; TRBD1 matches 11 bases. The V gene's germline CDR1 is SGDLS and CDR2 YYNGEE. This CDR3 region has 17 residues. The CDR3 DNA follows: TGTGCCAGCAGCTTAGGCGAAGGACAGGGGGCTTCCTCCGAGCAGTACTTC. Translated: CASSLGEGQGASSEQYF.

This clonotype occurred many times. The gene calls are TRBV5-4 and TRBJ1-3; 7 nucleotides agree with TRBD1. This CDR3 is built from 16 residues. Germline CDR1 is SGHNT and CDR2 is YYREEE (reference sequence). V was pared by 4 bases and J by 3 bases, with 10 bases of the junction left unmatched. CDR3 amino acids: CASSQGQRAVGNTIYF. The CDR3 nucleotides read TGTGCCAGCAGCCAGGGACAGAGGGCCGTTGGAAACACCATATATTTT.

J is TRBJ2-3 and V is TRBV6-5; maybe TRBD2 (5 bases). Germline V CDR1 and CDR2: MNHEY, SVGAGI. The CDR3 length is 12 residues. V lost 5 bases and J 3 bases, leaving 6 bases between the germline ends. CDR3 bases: TGTGCCAGCAGTGGGGAGACAGATACGCAGTATTTT. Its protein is CASSGETDTQYF.

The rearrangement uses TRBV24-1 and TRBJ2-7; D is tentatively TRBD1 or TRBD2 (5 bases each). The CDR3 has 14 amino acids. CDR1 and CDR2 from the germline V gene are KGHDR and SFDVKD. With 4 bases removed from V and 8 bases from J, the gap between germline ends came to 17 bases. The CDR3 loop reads CATSDRGPPVKQYF. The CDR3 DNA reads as TGTGCCACCAGTGACCGGGGACCCCCGGTTAAGCAGTACTTC.

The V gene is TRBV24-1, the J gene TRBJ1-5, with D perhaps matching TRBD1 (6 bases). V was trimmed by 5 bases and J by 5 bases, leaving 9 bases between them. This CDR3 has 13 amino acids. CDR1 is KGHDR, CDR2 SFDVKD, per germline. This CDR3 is CATSAGADQPQHF. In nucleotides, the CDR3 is TGTGCCACCAGTGCAGGGGCGGATCAGCCCCAGCATTTT.

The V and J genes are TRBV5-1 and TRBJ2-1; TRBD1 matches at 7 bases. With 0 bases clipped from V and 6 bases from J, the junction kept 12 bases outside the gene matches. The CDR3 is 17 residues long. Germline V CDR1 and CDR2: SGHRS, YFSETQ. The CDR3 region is CASSLGHRDSGINEQFF. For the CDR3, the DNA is TGCGCCAGCAGCTTGGGACACCGGGACAGTGGTATCAATGAGCAGTTCTTC.

CDR3 region: CASSLGLAGDFEQFF. DNA for the CDR3: TGTGCCAGCAGCCTTGGACTAGCGGGAGATTTTGAGCAGTTCTTC. This chain uses TRBV3-1 with TRBJ2-1; 13 bases are a match to TRBD2. J was trimmed by 9 bases and V by 4 bases; bases with no gene match: 6. Germline CDR1 and CDR2: LGHDT and YNNKEL (reference sequence). CDR3 length equals 15 residues.

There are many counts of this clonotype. CDR3 nucleotides: TGCAGCGTTGATACAGGGAGGACTGAAGCTTTCTTT. Translated, it gives CSVDTGRTEAFF. This chain joins TRBV29-1 and TRBJ1-1; weak D call: TRBD1 (6 bases). V lost 3 bases and J lost 5, with 10 bases in between. This CDR3 has 12 amino acids. Germline V lookup: CDR1 SQVTM, CDR2 ANQGSEA.

CDR3 amino acids: CANSRAGRGNQPQHF. Here the CDR3 DNA reads TGTGCCAATAGCCGGGCAGGGAGAGGAAATCAGCCCCAGCATTTT. The chain couples TRBV19 to TRBJ1-5; tentative D call: TRBD1 (5 bases). V dropped 10 bases and J dropped 4 bases, with 20 bases sitting between them. CDR1 is LNHDA, CDR2 SQIVND, per germline (reference sequence). This CDR3 is built from 15 residues.

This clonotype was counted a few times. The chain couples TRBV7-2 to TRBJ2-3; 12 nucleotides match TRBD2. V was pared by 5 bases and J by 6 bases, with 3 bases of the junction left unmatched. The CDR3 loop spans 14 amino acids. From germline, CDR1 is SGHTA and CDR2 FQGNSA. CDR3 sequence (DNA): TGTGCCAGCAGCCCCCTAGCGGGGGGGGATACGCAGTATTTT. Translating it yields CASSPLAGGDTQYF.